A single sample is the source of the 14 T cell receptor beta chains below, sequenced in a study of blood T cell repertoires in COVID-19. TCRdb's copy holds only in-frame clones and misses some; the assay was immunoSEQ multiplex PCR. Of tens of thousands of clones in the sample, roughly 85% are singletons; the top ten hold roughly 9.7%. The source material was peripheral blood. The receptors derive from a man aged 60-69 years with COVID-19, enrolled during active disease.

The CDR3, as DNA: TGTGCCAGCAGTCGGACACGAACTAATGAAAAACTGTTTTTT. Translating it yields CASSRTRTNEKLFF. The J gene is TRBJ1-4, the V gene TRBV6-5, with D maybe TRBD1 (5 bases). V lost 5 bases to trimming and J lost 1 base, with 8 bases between them. The CDR3 runs to 14 residues. CDR1 is MNHEY, CDR2 SVGAGI, per germline.

The CDR3 region is CASSIRTGNPYEQYF. CDR3 in DNA: TGTGCCAGCAGCATAAGGACAGGCAATCCCTACGAGCAGTACTTC. V is TRBV21-1 and J is TRBJ2-7; TRBD1 is the table's D call, not checked against the DNA. TRBV21-1 has pseudogene status. This CDR3 contains 15 residues.

The chain carries TRBV7-9 and TRBJ1-1; D may be TRBD1 (6 bases). The V end lost 5 bases, the J end lost 5 bases, and 15 bases lay between the germline ends. Germline CDR1 and CDR2: SEHNR and FQNEAQ (reference sequence). The CDR3 sequence is 14 residues long. CDR3 DNA sequence: TGTGCCAGCAGCACTCGAGAGCAGGGGACTGAAGCTTTCTTT. It is translated as CASSTREQGTEAFF.

The chain joins TRBV7-9 to TRBJ1-2; D uncertain. The germline V gene encodes CDR1 SEHNR and CDR2 FQNEAQ (reference sequence). The CDR3 totals 13 residues. Between the trimmed V and J ends, which lost 1 base and 8 bases, there was a span of 11 bases. The CDR3: CASSLDRLSGYTF. CDR3 in DNA: TGTGCCAGCAGCTTAGATCGACTGTCAGGCTACACCTTC.

This chain uses TRBV7-9 with TRBJ1-2; no definite D call. Trimming shortened V by 1 base and J by 9 bases, and 12 bases separated the two germline ends. From germline, CDR1 is SEHNR and CDR2 FQNEAQ (reference sequence). This CDR3 spans 13 amino acids. CDR3 protein: CASSLGPGRSYTF. The CDR3 DNA reads as TGTGCCAGCAGCTTAGGCCCAGGCAGGAGCTACACCTTC.

This clone was counted once. The chain combines TRBV19 with TRBJ1-5; D is uncertain. V dropped 3 bases and J dropped 0 bases, with 12 bases sitting between them. CDR1 and CDR2 (germline): LNHDA, SQIVND (reference sequence). The CDR3 length is 16 residues. The CDR3 sequence is CASSILTPYSNQPQHF. The CDR3 DNA reads as TGTGCCAGTAGTATTCTGACACCATATAGCAATCAGCCCCAGCATTTT.

V is TRBV11-2 and J is TRBJ1-5; tentatively, D is TRBD1 (5 bases). This CDR3 has 16 amino acids. From germline, CDR1 is SGHAT and CDR2 FQNNGV. Trimming pared 0 bases from V and 3 bases from J, leaving 12 bases between. As DNA, the CDR3 is TGTGCCAGCAGCTTAGATCCGGGAGGGGCCAATCAGCCCCAGCATTTT. The encoded protein is CASSLDPGGANQPQHF. The complete variable domain, with remaining parts taken from reference TRBV11-2 and TRBJ1-5, reads EAGVAQSPRYKIIEKRQSVAFWCNPISGHATLYWYQQILGQGPKLLIQFQNNGVVDDSQLPKDRFSAERLKGVDSTLKIQPAKLEDSAVYLCASSLDPGGANQPQHFGDGTRLSIL.

The chain has TRBV3-1 (or the pseudogene TRBV3-2) and TRBJ1-6; D gene uncertain. The germline CDR1 and CDR2 sequences are LGHDT and YNNKEL (reference sequence). CDR3 length equals 12 residues. Trimming left V 0 bases short and J 14 bases short, with 8 bases between. The CDR3 bases are TGTGCCAGCAGCCAAGAAGGGAGGGCCCTCCACTTT. Its translation: CASSQEGRALHF.

This chain connects TRBV3-1 (or the pseudogene TRBV3-2) to TRBJ2-1; 9 bases fit TRBD1. Germline CDR1 and CDR2: LGHDT and YNNKEL (reference sequence). V shed 0 bases and J 3 bases; nucleotides not matched to a gene: 9. The length of the CDR3 is 18 residues. DNA of the CDR3: TGTGCCAGCAGCCAAGATCCCTCGGGGACAGGGATCTACAATGAGCAGTTCTTC. Amino acid sequence: CASSQDPSGTGIYNEQFF.

This chain joins TRBV6-5 and TRBJ2-5, with TRBD1 as a possible D gene (5 bases). Germline loops: CDR1 MNHEY, CDR2 SVGAGI. The CDR3 is made up of 13 amino acids. The V end lost 6 bases, the J end lost 1 base, and 9 bases lay between the germline ends. CDR3 bases: TGTGCCAGCAGCCGGACAACCCAAGAGACCCAGTACTTC. Amino acids: CASSRTTQETQYF.

The chain is built from TRBV2 and TRBJ2-7; possible D gene TRBD2, 5 bases. CDR1 and CDR2 from the germline V gene are SNHLY and FYNNEI. The V gene lost 5 bases and the J gene lost 2 bases, with 7 bases spanning the gap. CDR3 length: 12 residues. CDR3 coding DNA: TGTGCCAGCAGTTACGGGACCTACGAGCAGTACTTC. As protein: CASSYGTYEQYF.

This clone was detected only once. J is TRBJ2-7 and V is TRBV7-9; TRBD2 agrees at 9 bases. This CDR3 contains 16 residues. J was trimmed by 2 bases and V by 5 bases; bases with no gene match: 10. Germline V gene lookup returns CDR1 SEHNR and CDR2 FQNEAQ (reference sequence). The CDR3 coding sequence is TGTGCCAGCAGCGACCCCCTTTCTAGCGGGACCTACGAGCAGTACTTC. It codes for CASSDPLSSGTYEQYF.

The V and J genes are TRBV18 and TRBJ1-2; 7 bases are a match to TRBD1. The length of the CDR3 is 13 residues. The V gene end was trimmed by 1 base and the J gene end by 7 bases; junction bases not matched to a gene: 3. Germline CDR1 KGHSH, CDR2 LQKENI. The CDR3, as DNA: TGTGCCAGCTCACCACAGGGGGCATTTGGCTACACCTTC. Translating gives CASSPQGAFGYTF.

This clone was picked up a small number of times. This chain links TRBV28 with TRBJ1-1; D might be TRBD1 (6 bases). V lost 3 bases and J lost 11, with 13 bases in between. This CDR3 spans 12 amino acids. The germline gives CDR1 MDHEN, CDR2 SYDVKM. CDR3 sequence reads: CASSFGRGDAFF. The CDR3 bases are TGTGCCAGCAGTTTCGGCAGGGGCGACGCTTTCTTT.